The 12 T cell receptor beta chains reported below all come from one sample, sequenced in a study of siplizumab effects on memory and regulatory T cells. Repertoires were generated with immunoSEQ multiplex PCR, while TCRdb's copy carries only in-frame clones and drops some. The sample includes about 100,000 clones, less than 95% of them seen just once. Sequencing was done on a sample of non-Treg CD4+ T cells sorted from blood. These receptors all stem from a human donor in good health.

This chain joins TRBV4-1 and TRBJ2-3; TRBD2 matches 10 bases. The CDR3 is made up of 17 amino acids. J lost 4 bases, V lost 6 bases, and 13 bases had no gene match. Germline V CDR1 and CDR2: MGHRA, YSYEKL. This CDR3 reads CASSKSSGRPSADTQYF. The DNA of the CDR3 is TGCGCCAGCAGTAAGTCTAGCGGGAGACCCTCGGCAGATACGCAGTATTTT.

In its sample, this clone was seen once. The rearrangement joins TRBV2 to TRBJ1-2; 9 nucleotides align to TRBD1. The V and J ends lost 6 bases and 6 bases, in that order; junction bases with no gene match: 5. Germline CDR1 reads SNHLY; CDR2 reads FYNNEI. The CDR3 contains 13 residues. The chain's CDR3 is CASSSGQGNGYTF. CDR3 nucleotides: TGTGCCAGCAGCTCGGGACAGGGAAATGGCTACACCTTC.

J is TRBJ1-3 and V is TRBV7-2; 9 bases fit TRBD1. Per germline, CDR1 SGHTA and CDR2 FQGNSA. Trimming removed 5 bases from V and 7 bases from J; junction bases left unmatched: 6. The CDR3 has 14 amino acids. The CDR3 region is CASSPGTGRNTIYF. CDR3 bases: TGTGCCAGCAGCCCCGGGACAGGGCGGAACACCATATATTTT.

The chain combines TRBV6-5 with TRBJ2-5; weak D call: TRBD1 (6 bases). Germline CDR1 reads MNHEY; CDR2 reads SVGAGI. The CDR3 extends over 16 amino acids. V dropped 4 bases and J dropped 5 bases, with 20 bases sitting between them. This CDR3 is CASSLFGDLRGETQYF. CDR3 nucleotide sequence: TGTGCCAGCAGTTTATTCGGGGACCTTAGGGGGGAGACCCAGTACTTC.

The CDR3 here is CASSYLRDSNQPQHF. In DNA form, the CDR3 reads TGTGCCAGCAGTTACTTAAGGGATAGCAATCAGCCCCAGCATTTT. The chain recombines TRBV6-6 with TRBJ1-5, with D uncertain. Per germline, CDR1 MNHNY and CDR2 SVGAGI (reference sequence). The V end lost 1 base, the J end lost 0 bases, and 7 bases lay between the germline ends. The CDR3 has 15 residues.

This sequence joins TRBV2 and TRBJ2-1; D is possibly TRBD2 (7 bases). The CDR3 runs to 15 residues. Germline loops: CDR1 SNHLY, CDR2 FYNNEI. V lost 6 bases, J lost 8 bases, and 20 bases lay in between. In DNA, the CDR3 is TGTGCCAGCAGACAGGGAGGGGCCCCTACCGATGAGCAGTTCTTC. It encodes CASRQGGAPTDEQFF.

This chain links TRBV7-9 with TRBJ1-2; D is ambiguous. Germline lookup yields CDR1 SEHNR and CDR2 FQNEAQ (reference sequence). V shed 4 bases and J shed 2 bases, with 8 bases lying between them. This CDR3 has 13 residues. CDR3 sequence reads: CASSSTRNYGYTF. CDR3 in DNA: TGTGCCAGCAGCTCGACAAGAAACTATGGCTACACCTTC.

V and J are TRBV9 and TRBJ1-6; 7 nucleotides align to TRBD1. The CDR3 extends over 13 amino acids. Unmatched junction bases numbered 2, after V lost 2 bases and J lost 9 bases. Germline lookup yields CDR1 SGDLS and CDR2 YYNGEE. The CDR3 spells CASSVNRGSPLHF. The CDR3 region has the DNA TGTGCCAGCAGCGTCAACAGGGGTTCACCCCTCCACTTT. The full variable domain, its missing parts supplied by reference TRBV9 and TRBJ1-6, is DSGVTQTPKHLITATGQRVTLRCSPRSGDLSVYWYQQSLDQGLQFLIQYYNGEERAKGNILERFSAQQFPDLHSELNLSSLELGDSALYFCASSVNRGSPLHFGNGTRLTVT.

The rearrangement joins TRBV21-1 to TRBJ2-7; the table calls TRBD1, which could not be checked here. TRBV21-1 is shown as a pseudogene. This CDR3 region has 20 residues. The CDR3 region is CASSTSANGRVRCPVYEQYF. In DNA form, the CDR3 reads TGTGCCAGCAGCACCTCAGCAAATGGCAGGGTAAGATGTCCTGTATACGAGCAGTACTTC.

The V and J genes are TRBV13 and TRBJ2-7, with 7 bases matching TRBD2. CDR3 length: 15 residues. The trim removed 5 bases at V and 2 bases at J, leaving 9 bases unmatched. Germline V gene lookup returns CDR1 PRHDT and CDR2 FYEKMQ (reference sequence). The CDR3: CASSRSGKNAYEQYF. The DNA for the CDR3 is TGTGCCAGCAGCCGGAGCGGGAAAAACGCCTACGAGCAGTACTTC.

The rearrangement uses TRBV19 and TRBJ2-3; the D is unclear. This CDR3 comprises 14 residues. Per the germline V gene, CDR1 is LNHDA and CDR2 is SQIVND (reference sequence). V was shortened by 0 bases and J by 3 bases, with 7 bases between the two germline ends. Here the CDR3 DNA reads TGTGCCAGTAGTATAGATGCAGCAACAGATACGCAGTATTTT. Translation gives CASSIDAATDTQYF. Supplemented by reference TRBV19 and TRBJ2-3, the full variable domain reads DGGITQSPKYLFRKEGQNVTLSCEQNLNHDAMYWYRQDPGQGLRLIYYSQIVNDFQKGDIAEGYSVSREKKESFPLTVTSAQKNPTAFYLCASSIDAATDTQYFGPGTRLTVL.

V and J are TRBV13 and TRBJ2-1, with a possible D match to TRBD2 (5 bases). Germline CDR1 reads PRHDT; CDR2 reads FYEKMQ (reference sequence). Trimming removed 4 bases at V and 3 bases at J, with 10 bases between. CDR3 size: 14 residues. This CDR3 reads CASSSPGSYNEQFF. The CDR3 DNA reads as TGTGCCAGCAGCTCCCCGGGGAGCTACAATGAGCAGTTCTTC.